This TCR beta chain comes out of a study of shared clonotypes between healthy human individuals. At a deep level, the assay was run. Every subset had its genomic DNA shared out evenly among several immunoSEQ plates. The table came from immunoSEQ multiplex PCR; TCRdb's copy has only in-frame clones and leaves some out. The sample carries under 1,900,000 clones, approximately 98.5% recorded once. The CDR3 totals 16 residues. Unmatched junction bases numbered 8, after V lost 3 bases and J lost 6 bases. The germline V gene has CDR1 LGHNA and CDR2 YNFKEQ. In the case of this clone: Its antigen is unidentified.

Overall study findings and caveats: The authors expected sequencing depth to affect clonotype sharing among donors.

This sequence joins TRBV4-2 and TRBJ2-7, with TRBD2 matching over 13 bases. The sequencing sample was made of naive CD4+ T cells sorted from blood. Subset denoted: CD45RA+ positively selected. The receptor was derived from a man aged 25-45 years in good health. The CDR3 is CASSQGGTSGILEQYF. CDR3 bases: TGTGCCAGCAGCCAGGGGGGGACTAGCGGGATTCTCGAGCAGTACTTC.